Presented here are 5 T cell receptor beta chains from one specimen sequenced in a study of T cell changes during pregnancy in multiple sclerosis. The method was immunoSEQ multiplex PCR; TCRdb's version includes in-frame clones alone and lacks a portion of them. The data hold 65,000 to 85,000 clones, with roughly 90% observed a single time. The sequencing here drew on peripheral blood, taken after pregnancy. These receptor sequences come from a female donor in good health, enrolled as a control in a pregnancy study.

The J gene is TRBJ2-3, the V gene TRBV7-9, with D possibly TRBD1 on 6 matching bases. The germline CDR1 and CDR2 sequences are SEHNR and FQNEAQ (reference sequence). V lost 1 base and J 4 bases, leaving 15 bases between the germline ends. The CDR3 totals 16 residues. The CDR3 nucleotides are TGTGCCAGCAGCTTAGTGAGTGGGACATTAGCAGATACGCAGTATTTT. This encodes CASSLVSGTLADTQYF.

This clone was found a few times. This rearrangement joins TRBV29-1 to TRBJ1-1; no firm D call. Trimming pared 0 bases from V and 5 bases from J, leaving 13 bases between. The V gene's germline CDR1 is SQVTM and CDR2 ANQGSEA. The CDR3 consists of 14 residues. Here the CDR3 DNA reads TGCAGCGTTGAAGATTTTCAGAGGGTAACTGAAGCTTTCTTT. Protein: CSVEDFQRVTEAFF.

The chain combines TRBV6-6 with TRBJ2-7, with TRBD1 matching over 8 bases. The CDR3 has 14 residues. The germline gives CDR1 MNHNY, CDR2 SVGAGI (reference sequence). V was pared by 8 bases and J by 2 bases, with 8 bases of the junction left unmatched. As DNA, the CDR3 is TGTGCCAGCGGGTCCCAGGGGGCAGCCTACGAGCAGTACTTC. Translating gives CASGSQGAAYEQYF.

This clone was recorded once. The chain links TRBV5-8 to TRBJ1-5, with 9 bases lining up with TRBD1. The CDR3 totals 16 residues. CDR1 and CDR2 (germline): SGHTS, YDEGEE. Trimming took 0 bases from V and 3 from J; bases not matched to a gene: 4. This chain's CDR3 is CASSLGEQGANQPQHF. CDR3 DNA sequence: TGTGCCAGCAGCTTGGGGGAACAGGGGGCCAATCAGCCCCAGCATTTT.

The J gene is TRBJ2-2, the V gene TRBV5-1; D remains unclear. Germline CDR1 reads SGHRS; CDR2 reads YFSETQ. V was trimmed by 4 bases and J by 5 bases, leaving 6 bases between them. The CDR3 covers 12 residues. CDR3 coding DNA: TGCGCCAGCAGCCCCGGTACCGGGGAGCTGTTTTTT. This encodes CASSPGTGELFF.